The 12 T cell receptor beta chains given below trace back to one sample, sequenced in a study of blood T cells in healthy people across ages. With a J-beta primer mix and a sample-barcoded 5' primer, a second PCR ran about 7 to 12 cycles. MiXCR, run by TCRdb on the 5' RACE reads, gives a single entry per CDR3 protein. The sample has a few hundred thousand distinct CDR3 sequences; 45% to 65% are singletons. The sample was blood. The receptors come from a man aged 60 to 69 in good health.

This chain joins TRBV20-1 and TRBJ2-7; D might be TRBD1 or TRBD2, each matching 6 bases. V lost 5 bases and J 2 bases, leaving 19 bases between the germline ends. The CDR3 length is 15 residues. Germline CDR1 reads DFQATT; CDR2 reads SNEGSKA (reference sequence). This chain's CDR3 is CSAPPARGVPYEQYF. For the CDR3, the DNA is TGCAGTGCTCCCCCGGCTAGGGGGGTACCCTACGAGCAGTACTTC.

The CDR3 spells CSARGLAGTDTQYF. The DNA of the CDR3 is TGCAGTGCTAGAGGGCTAGCGGGCACAGATACGCAGTATTTT. The rearrangement links TRBV20-1 to TRBJ2-3, with TRBD2 matching 7 bases. The V and J ends lost 1 base and 1 base, in that order; junction bases with no gene match: 2. This CDR3 has 14 residues. From germline, CDR1 is DFQATT and CDR2 SNEGSKA (reference sequence).

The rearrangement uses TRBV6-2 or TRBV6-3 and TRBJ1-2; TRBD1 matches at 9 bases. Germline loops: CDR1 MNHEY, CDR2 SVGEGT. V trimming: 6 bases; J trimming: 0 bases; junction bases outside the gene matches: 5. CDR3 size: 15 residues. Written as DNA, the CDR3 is TGTGCCAGCAGACTCCGGGACAGGGCTAACTATGGCTACACCTTC. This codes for CASRLRDRANYGYTF.

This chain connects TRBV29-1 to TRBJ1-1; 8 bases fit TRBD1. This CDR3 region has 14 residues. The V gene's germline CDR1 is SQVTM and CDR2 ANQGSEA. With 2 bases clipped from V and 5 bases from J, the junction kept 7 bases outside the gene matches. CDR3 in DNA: TGCAGCGTTGAAATGTCAGGGGGCAGGACTGAAGCTTTCTTT. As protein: CSVEMSGGRTEAFF.

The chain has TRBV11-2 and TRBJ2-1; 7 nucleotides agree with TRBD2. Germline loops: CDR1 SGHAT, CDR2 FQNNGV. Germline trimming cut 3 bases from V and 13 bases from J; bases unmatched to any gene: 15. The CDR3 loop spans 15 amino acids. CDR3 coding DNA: TGTGCCAGCAGCTTCCAAGGGAGGGACCAAGAGACCCAGTTCTTC. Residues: CASSFQGRDQETQFF.

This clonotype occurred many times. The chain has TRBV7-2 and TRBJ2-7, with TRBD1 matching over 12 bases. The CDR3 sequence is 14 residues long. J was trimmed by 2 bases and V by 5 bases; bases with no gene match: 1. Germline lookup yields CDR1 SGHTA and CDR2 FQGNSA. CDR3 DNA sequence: TGTGCCAGCAGCCGGGACAGGGGGCCCTACGAGCAGTACTTC. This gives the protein CASSRDRGPYEQYF.

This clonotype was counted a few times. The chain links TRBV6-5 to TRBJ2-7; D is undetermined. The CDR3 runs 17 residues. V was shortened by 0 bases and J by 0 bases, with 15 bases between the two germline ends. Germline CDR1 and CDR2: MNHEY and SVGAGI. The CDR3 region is CASSYSPSPSSSYEQYF. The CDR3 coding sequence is TGTGCCAGCAGTTACTCGCCCAGCCCGTCTAGCTCCTACGAGCAGTACTTC.

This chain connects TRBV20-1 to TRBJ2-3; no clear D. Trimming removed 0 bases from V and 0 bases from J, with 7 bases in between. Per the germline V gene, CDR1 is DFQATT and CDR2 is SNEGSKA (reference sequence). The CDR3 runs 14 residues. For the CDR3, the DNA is TGCAGTGCTAGAGATGTTCGTAGCACAGATACGCAGTATTTT. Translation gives CSARDVRSTDTQYF.

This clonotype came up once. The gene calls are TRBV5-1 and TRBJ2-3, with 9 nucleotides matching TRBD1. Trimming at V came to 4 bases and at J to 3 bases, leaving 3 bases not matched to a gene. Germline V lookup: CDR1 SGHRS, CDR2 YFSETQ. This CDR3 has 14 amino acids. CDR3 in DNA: TGCGCCAGCAGCGGCGGACAGGGGACAGATACGCAGTATTTT. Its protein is CASSGGQGTDTQYF.

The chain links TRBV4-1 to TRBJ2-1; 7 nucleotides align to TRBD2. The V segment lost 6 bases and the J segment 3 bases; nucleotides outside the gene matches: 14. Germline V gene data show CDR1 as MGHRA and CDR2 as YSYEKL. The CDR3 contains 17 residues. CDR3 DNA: TGCGCCAGCAGGAATCAAAAGGGGACTACCCTCTACAATGAGCAGTTCTTC. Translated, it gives CASRNQKGTTLYNEQFF.

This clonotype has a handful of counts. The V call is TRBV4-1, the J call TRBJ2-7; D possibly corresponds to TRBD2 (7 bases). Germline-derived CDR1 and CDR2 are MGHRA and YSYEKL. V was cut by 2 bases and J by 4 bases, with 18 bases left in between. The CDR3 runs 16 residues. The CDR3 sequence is CASSQTPVGRGYEQYF. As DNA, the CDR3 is TGCGCCAGCAGCCAAACTCCGGTGGGGAGGGGGTACGAGCAGTACTTC.

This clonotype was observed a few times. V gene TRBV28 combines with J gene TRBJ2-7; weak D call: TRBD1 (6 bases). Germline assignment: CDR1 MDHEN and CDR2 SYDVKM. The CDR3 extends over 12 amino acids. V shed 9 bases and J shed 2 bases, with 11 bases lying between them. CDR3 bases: TGTGCCAGTCAGGGGTTAACCTACGAGCAGTACTTC. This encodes CASQGLTYEQYF.